The clone carrying this T cell receptor (beta chain) was detected once. Its cognate antigen is unknown. This sample is part of a study of T-cell reconstitution after alpha-beta-depleted transplantation in children. Unique molecular identifiers were incorporated during preparation of the TCRbeta library. TCRdb re-called the PCR reads through MiXCR, storing one row per CDR3 protein. This table has 45,000 to 70,000 distinct CDR3 sequences, roughly 46% appearing once. Points from the study as a whole: Some patients owed their high day-60 TCRbeta diversity to surviving recipient T cells and thymic progenitors. Several hundred expanded graft clones reportedly were the source of alpha-beta T cells about two months after transplant. It was newly produced T cells that mostly accounted for T-cell counts and diversity one year after transplant.

Sample: PBMCs, mostly from graft donor cells, taken 360 days after TCRalphabeta/CD19-depleted stem cell transplant. The receptor comes from a male patient younger than 18 who had a stem cell transplant for acute lymphoblastic leukemia, so the T cells may come from the graft donor.

The CDR3 spells CASRADSYNEQFF. In nucleotides, the CDR3 is TGCGCCAGCAGAGCCGACTCGTACAATGAGCAGTTCTTC. The rearrangement links TRBV5-1 to TRBJ2-1; D gene uncertain. The V gene lost 5 bases and the J gene lost 4 bases, with 10 bases spanning the gap. The CDR3 runs to 13 residues. CDR1 and CDR2 from the germline V gene are SGHRS and YFSETQ.